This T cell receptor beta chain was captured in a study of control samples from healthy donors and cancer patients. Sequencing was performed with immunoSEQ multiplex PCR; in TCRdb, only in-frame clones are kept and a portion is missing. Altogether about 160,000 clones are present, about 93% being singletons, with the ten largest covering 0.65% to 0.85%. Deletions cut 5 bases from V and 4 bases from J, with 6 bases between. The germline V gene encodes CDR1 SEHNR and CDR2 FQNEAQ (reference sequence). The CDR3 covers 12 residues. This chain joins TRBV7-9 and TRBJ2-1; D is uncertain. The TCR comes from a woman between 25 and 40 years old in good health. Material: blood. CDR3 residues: CASSMYYNEQFF. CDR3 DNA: TGTGCCAGCAGCATGTATTACAATGAGCAGTTCTTC.